The clone carrying this TCR beta chain was observed a single time. Per the study methods: By means of reference gene primer amplification, nucleated cell counts were estimated. TCRdb's table, derived via immunoSEQ multiplex PCR, lists solely in-frame clones and lacks some. V and J calls and clone size follow that table, whereas D and trimming were derived from the DNA. Of about 250,000 clones detected, around 84% appear once; the ten largest clones hold less than 2%. Germline loops: CDR1 MDHEN, CDR2 SYDVKM. The CDR3 has 15 amino acids. V lost 6 bases and J lost 4, with 16 bases in between. The record originates from a study of blood T cell repertoires in COVID-19.

This TCR was sampled from a middle-aged man who had recovered from COVID-19. Sequencing used PBMCs or T cells enriched from blood (not recorded which). The chain is built from TRBV28 and TRBJ1-3; TRBD1 might be the D (5 bases). The CDR3 loop is CASSRDSLMGNTIYF. The CDR3 DNA sequence: TGTGCCAGCAGCCGTGACAGCCTGATGGGAAACACCATATATTTT.